One and the same sample provided the 18 T cell receptor beta chains below, sequenced in a study of cytomegalovirus exposure and HLA in healthy donors. Amplification used 60 Vbeta primers and 13 Jbeta primers. The assay was immunoSEQ multiplex PCR, and TCRdb's table has in-frame clones only and misses some. The data contain roughly 180,000 clones, about 82% of them singletons. Sequenced input: PBMCs. These receptors came from a man aged 18 to 29 in good health and CMV-seronegative.

This sequence joins TRBV28 and TRBJ1-1; D is unclear. Germline lookup yields CDR1 MDHEN and CDR2 SYDVKM. The CDR3 consists of 15 residues. Trimming stripped 6 bases from V and 0 bases from J, with 14 bases between. For the CDR3, the DNA is TGTGCCAGCAGCCCCGAGGGAAGAATGAACACTGAAGCTTTCTTT. Its protein product is CASSPEGRMNTEAFF.

CDR3 DNA sequence: TGCGCCAGCAGCCAAGATCCCCCAGAGGGGGCAAGCTATAATTCACCCCTCCACTTT. Translated: CASSQDPPEGASYNSPLHF. V gene TRBV4-1 combines with J gene TRBJ1-6; 7 positions match TRBD1. V shed 0 bases, J shed 3 bases, and the junction held 11 bases outside the gene matches. The CDR3 has 19 amino acids. Germline V gene data show CDR1 as MGHRA and CDR2 as YSYEKL.

This clone was seen a single time. The J gene is TRBJ1-4, the V gene TRBV25-1; 9 bases match TRBD1. V was clipped by 3 bases and J by 10 bases; unmatched bases: 9. The CDR3 contains 15 residues. Germline loops: CDR1 MGHDK, CDR2 SYGVNS. The CDR3 here is CASSDRDTGGVKLFF. In DNA, the CDR3 is TGTGCCAGCAGTGACCGAGACACAGGGGGCGTAAAACTGTTTTTT. Drawing the rest from reference TRBV25-1 and TRBJ1-4, the complete variable domain is EADIYQTPRYLVIGTGKKITLECSQTMGHDKMYWYQQDPGMELHLIHYSYGVNSTEKGDLSSESTVSRIRTEHFPLTLESARPSHTSQYLCASSDRDTGGVKLFFGSGTQLSVL.

J is TRBJ2-7 and V is TRBV27; D remains ambiguous. Germline CDR1 is MNHEY and CDR2 is SMNVEV (reference sequence). The V and J ends lost 4 bases and 0 bases respectively, with 16 bases between them. The CDR3 extends over 16 amino acids. CDR3 in amino acids: CASSSFGQSSSYEQYF. The CDR3 coding sequence is TGTGCCAGCAGTTCGTTTGGGCAATCGAGCTCCTACGAGCAGTACTTC.

The V and J genes are TRBV7-2 and TRBJ1-4, with 9 bases identical to TRBD1. Germline V CDR1 and CDR2: SGHTA, FQGNSA. The V segment lost 4 bases and the J segment 6 bases; nucleotides outside the gene matches: 6. There are 15 residues in the CDR3. The CDR3 loop reads CASSYRDRVDEKLFF. CDR3 DNA: TGTGCCAGCAGCTACCGGGACAGGGTGGATGAAAAACTGTTTTTT.

This sequence joins TRBV6-5 and TRBJ2-7; 14 bases are shared with TRBD2. V was clipped by 5 bases and J by 9 bases; unmatched bases: 6. This CDR3 has 14 residues. Germline values: CDR1 MNHEY, CDR2 SVGAGI. The DNA for the CDR3 is TGTGCCAGCAGTGAGGGACTAGCGGGAGTTCGGCAGTACTTC. The encoded protein is CASSEGLAGVRQYF.

This clone was counted a single time. The V gene is TRBV7-9, the J gene TRBJ1-1, with a possible D match to TRBD1 (5 bases). The CDR3 is 16 amino acids. With 5 bases removed from V and 4 bases from J, the gap between germline ends came to 20 bases. CDR1 is SEHNR, CDR2 FQNEAQ, per germline (reference sequence). The CDR3 nucleotides are TGTGCCAGCAGCCCCGGGACCTCCGGGGAGGGCACTGAAGCTTTCTTT. Residues: CASSPGTSGEGTEAFF.

The rearrangement links TRBV7-9 to TRBJ1-3; D is possibly TRBD1 (5 bases). CDR3 length equals 16 residues. The V end was cut by 1 base, the J end by 1 base, with 11 bases between. Germline CDR1 SEHNR, CDR2 FQNEAQ (reference sequence). The CDR3 spells CASSLGGDRSGNTIYF. The CDR3 coding sequence is TGTGCCAGCAGCTTAGGGGGCGACAGATCTGGAAACACCATATATTTT.

The chain has TRBV30 and TRBJ1-1, with 9 bases that match TRBD1. The CDR3 covers 16 residues. The trim removed 0 bases at V and 3 bases at J, leaving 8 bases unmatched. Germline V gives CDR1 GTSNPN, CDR2 SVGIG (reference sequence). CDR3 amino acids: CAWSVRWDREDTEAFF. CDR3 bases: TGTGCCTGGAGTGTACGGTGGGACAGGGAGGACACTGAAGCTTTCTTT. Full variable domain (missing parts from reference TRBV30 and TRBJ1-1): SQTIHQWPATLVQPVGSPLSLECTVEGTSNPNLYWYRQAAGRGLQLLFYSVGIGQISSEVPQNLSASRPQDRQFILSSKKLLLSDSGFYLCAWSVRWDREDTEAFFGQGTRLTVV.

This chain joins TRBV28 and TRBJ2-3; D may be TRBD1 (6 bases). Trimming left V 1 base short and J 6 bases short, with 11 bases between. Germline V lookup: CDR1 MDHEN, CDR2 SYDVKM. The CDR3 runs 14 residues. CDR3 region: CASSLFAGADTQYF. The CDR3, as DNA: TGTGCCAGCAGTTTATTTGCAGGGGCTGATACGCAGTATTTT.

This chain links TRBV19 with TRBJ2-7; 8 nucleotides align to TRBD1. Germline trimming cut 5 bases from V and 7 bases from J; bases unmatched to any gene: 10. The germline V gene has CDR1 LNHDA and CDR2 SQIVND (reference sequence). The CDR3 length is 14 residues. For the CDR3, the DNA is TGTGCCAGTAGTGCCCGACAGGGGACCGGTGAGCAGTACTTC. It specifies CASSARQGTGEQYF.

This chain uses TRBV20-1 with TRBJ2-3; no reliable D call. Germline V gene sequence: CDR1 DFQATT, CDR2 SNEGSKA (reference sequence). The CDR3 totals 11 residues. The V and J ends lost 1 base and 9 bases respectively, with 8 bases between them. As DNA, the CDR3 is TGCAGTGCTAGAGTCGGTCCAACGCAGTATTTT. Amino acid sequence: CSARVGPTQYF.

This clone showed up just a few times. The chain employs TRBV6-4 and TRBJ2-1, with TRBD2 identical over 10 bases. Looked up from germline, CDR1 is MRHNA and CDR2 is SNTAGT. This CDR3 is built from 14 residues. Germline trimming cut 4 bases from V and 8 bases from J; bases unmatched to any gene: 5. The CDR3 sequence is CASSASGSMYEQFF. The DNA for the CDR3 is TGTGCCAGCAGTGCTAGCGGGAGTATGTATGAGCAGTTCTTC.

The chain links TRBV30 to TRBJ2-7; 8 nucleotides agree with TRBD1. Germline trimming cut 0 bases from V and 6 bases from J; bases unmatched to any gene: 4. CDR1 GTSNPN and CDR2 SVGIG come from the germline V gene (reference sequence). This CDR3 is 13 amino acids long. This CDR3 is CAWSVQGDTEQYF. The DNA of the CDR3 is TGTGCCTGGAGTGTACAGGGGGATACCGAGCAGTACTTC.

This chain connects TRBV5-1 to TRBJ2-1, with 13 bases that match TRBD2. The germline V gene encodes CDR1 SGHRS and CDR2 YFSETQ. This CDR3 is built from 17 residues. V shed 0 bases, J shed 9 bases, and the junction held 9 bases outside the gene matches. In DNA form, the CDR3 reads TGCGCCAGCAGCTTGGAACTAGCGGGAGGGCTAGCAGGTGAGCAGTTCTTC. Translation: CASSLELAGGLAGEQFF.

The chain carries TRBV28 and TRBJ1-2; 8 positions agree with TRBD1. After removal of 3 bases from V and 7 bases from J, the junction contained 7 bases not matched to a gene. The CDR3 spans 14 residues. Per the germline V gene, CDR1 is MDHEN and CDR2 is SYDVKM. The CDR3 coding sequence is TGTGCCAGCAGTTTCGCGGACAGGGCTGCTGGCTACACCTTC. This translates into CASSFADRAAGYTF.

This clone has just one count. The rearrangement links TRBV30 to TRBJ1-1; no definite D call. Trimming took off 6 bases at V and 7 bases at J, with 18 bases between the two ends. Germline V gives CDR1 GTSNPN, CDR2 SVGIG (reference sequence). The CDR3 covers 13 residues. In DNA, the CDR3 is TGTGCCTGTCGTGGGCCCCGACGGGGTGAAGCTTTCTTT. This translates into CACRGPRRGEAFF.

This clone has a handful of counts. The chain joins TRBV5-4 to TRBJ2-3; 8 bases map to TRBD2. Looked up from germline, CDR1 is SGHNT and CDR2 is YYREEE (reference sequence). The length of the CDR3 is 14 residues. The V gene end was trimmed by 6 bases and the J gene end by 3 bases; junction bases not matched to a gene: 6. This chain's CDR3 is CASTNRLATDTQYF. DNA of the CDR3: TGTGCCAGCACCAATAGACTAGCGACAGATACGCAGTATTTT.